This passage covers 20 T cell receptor beta chains from one sample sequenced in a study of shared clonotypes between healthy human individuals. Libraries were prepared by immunoSEQ multiplex PCR; TCRdb keeps only in-frame clonotypes and omits some of them. Here the sample spans about 2,500,000 clones, just over 90% being singletons. The sequenced material came from naive CD4+ T cells sorted from blood. Subset: CD45RA+ positively selected. These receptors all stem from a man between 18 and 29 years old in good health.

The chain uses TRBV9 and TRBJ2-7; 10 bases are shared with TRBD2. Germline assignment: CDR1 SGDLS and CDR2 YYNGEE. Unmatched junction bases numbered 3, after V lost 0 bases and J lost 0 bases. This CDR3 contains 16 residues. CDR3 DNA sequence: TGTGCCAGCAGCGTAGGCAGCGGGGGGGCCTCCTACGAGCAGTACTTC. It is translated as CASSVGSGGASYEQYF.

Comments on this clone: The same CDR3 arises from other DNA sequences in this sample as well. This chain links TRBV5-4 with TRBJ2-3; D is perhaps TRBD1 (5 bases). Trimming cost V 0 bases and J 2 bases, with 13 bases left between them. The CDR3 sequence is 16 residues long. Germline loops: CDR1 SGHNT, CDR2 YYREEE (reference sequence). CDR3 nucleotides: TGTGCCAGCAGCTTGGCCGGCAGGGTTCCCACAGATACGCAGTATTTT. It yields the protein CASSLAGRVPTDTQYF.

The chain has TRBV5-5 and TRBJ1-4, with D possibly being TRBD1 (5 bases). V was pared by 4 bases and J by 2 bases, with 12 bases between. This CDR3 contains 15 residues. The germline CDR1 and CDR2 sequences are SGHKS and YYEKEE (reference sequence). The CDR3 coding sequence is TGTGCCAGCAGCACTGGGACGGTTACTAATGAAAAACTGTTTTTT. Its translation is CASSTGTVTNEKLFF.

The chain couples TRBV5-4 to TRBJ1-2; 8 positions match TRBD1. The CDR3 runs to 13 residues. In germline, CDR1 is SGHNT, CDR2 YYREEE (reference sequence). Unmatched junction bases numbered 3, after V lost 4 bases and J lost 4 bases. CDR3 in amino acids: CASSGTGGYGYTF. CDR3 in DNA: TGTGCCAGCAGCGGAACAGGGGGCTATGGCTACACCTTC.

The gene calls are TRBV10-1 and TRBJ1-6; D ambiguous. The V gene lost 3 bases and the J gene lost 4 bases, with 7 bases spanning the gap. The CDR3 extends over 14 amino acids. The V gene's germline CDR1 is WNHNN and CDR2 SYGVQD (reference sequence). This chain's CDR3 is CASSEMGYNSPLHF. The CDR3 nucleotides read TGCGCCAGCAGTGAAATGGGGTATAATTCACCCCTCCACTTT.

The chain combines TRBV14 with TRBJ2-3; no reliable D call. Trimming cost V 0 bases and J 6 bases, with 7 bases left between them. Per the germline V gene, CDR1 is SGHDN and CDR2 is FVKESK. The CDR3 covers 13 residues. The CDR3 loop reads CASSQDFRDTQYF. CDR3 coding DNA: TGTGCCAGCAGCCAAGATTTCAGGGATACGCAGTATTTT.

The chain couples TRBV18 to TRBJ1-5, with D perhaps TRBD1 (5 bases). Trimming removed 0 bases from V and 0 bases from J, with 12 bases in between. CDR3 length equals 17 residues. Germline-derived CDR1 and CDR2 are KGHSH and LQKENI. The DNA of the CDR3 is TGTGCCAGCTCACCACCGGGGGGGGGAAATAGCAATCAGCCCCAGCATTTT. Amino acids: CASSPPGGGNSNQPQHF.

This sequence joins TRBV7-2 and TRBJ2-1; 11 bases match TRBD2. Germline V CDR1 and CDR2: SGHTA, FQGNSA. The CDR3 has 16 residues. The ends lost 5 bases at V and 10 bases at J; junction bases unmatched: 13. The CDR3 protein is CASSLTGTSGRAEQFF. CDR3 coding DNA: TGTGCCAGCAGCCTGACCGGGACTAGCGGCCGAGCGGAGCAGTTCTTC. The full variable domain, rest sourced from reference TRBV7-2 and TRBJ2-1, is GAGVSQSPSNKVTEKGKDVELRCDPISGHTALYWYRQSLGQGLEFLIYFQGNSAPDKSGLPSDRFSAERTGGSVSTLTIQRTQQEDSAVYLCASSLTGTSGRAEQFFGPGTRLTVL.

J is TRBJ1-4 and V is TRBV2; a weak D match, TRBD1 (5 bases). The germline V gene encodes CDR1 SNHLY and CDR2 FYNNEI. The CDR3 loop spans 15 amino acids. V lost 7 bases, J lost 4 bases, and 16 bases lay in between. The CDR3 sequence is CASNTLRQFNEKLFF. The CDR3 DNA reads TGTGCCAGCAACACTTTACGACAGTTTAATGAAAAACTGTTTTTT.

J is TRBJ2-7 and V is TRBV18; TRBD1 aligns across 11 bases. In germline, CDR1 is KGHSH, CDR2 LQKENI. The CDR3 totals 16 residues. The J segment lost 3 bases and the V segment lost 4 bases, leaving 8 bases of the junction unmatched. This CDR3 is CASSRTVGTGGYEQYF. The CDR3 DNA follows: TGTGCCAGCTCACGGACAGTCGGGACAGGGGGCTACGAGCAGTACTTC.

This clone was seen once. The chain uses TRBV5-4 and TRBJ2-2; maybe TRBD1 (5 bases). Trimming cost V 3 bases and J 0 bases, with 12 bases left between them. This CDR3 is built from 16 residues. Germline V gene data show CDR1 as SGHNT and CDR2 as YYREEE (reference sequence). CDR3 coding DNA: TGTGCCAGCAGCTCCCCAAAGGGGCCGAACACCGGGGAGCTGTTTTTT. Protein: CASSSPKGPNTGELFF.

The chain links TRBV18 to TRBJ1-1, with TRBD1 matching over 7 bases. The CDR3 has 16 residues. Germline CDR1 reads KGHSH; CDR2 reads LQKENI. The trim removed 0 bases at V and 1 base at J, leaving 5 bases unmatched. CDR3 DNA: TGTGCCAGCTCACCACCCGCGGGACAGACGAACACTGAAGCTTTCTTT. The encoded protein is CASSPPAGQTNTEAFF.

J is TRBJ2-5 and V is TRBV19; 7 bases line up with TRBD1. The V gene end was trimmed by 6 bases and the J gene end by 3 bases; junction bases not matched to a gene: 7. The CDR3 runs 14 residues. CDR1 and CDR2 (germline): LNHDA, SQIVND (reference sequence). As DNA, the CDR3 is TGTGCCAGTAGAGTCGCAGGGGGTAAAGAGACCCAGTACTTC. It translates to CASRVAGGKETQYF.

The chain is built from TRBV18 and TRBJ2-7; TRBD2 might be the D (5 bases). Germline V lookup: CDR1 KGHSH, CDR2 LQKENI. The CDR3 contains 13 residues. Deletions cut 6 bases from V and 5 bases from J, with 14 bases between. CDR3 sequence (DNA): TGTGCCAGCTCCCCGAACCAGGAGGACGAGCAGTACTTC. Its translation is CASSPNQEDEQYF. The full variable domain, with the rest looked up from reference TRBV18 and TRBJ2-7, is NAGVMQNPRHLVRRRGQEARLRCSPMKGHSHVYWYRQLPEEGLKFMVYLQKENIIDESGMPKERFSAEFPKEGPSILRIQQVVRGDSAAYFCASSPNQEDEQYFGPGTRLTVT.

Regarding this clone: Other DNA sequences of this sample code for an identical CDR3. This chain uses TRBV5-4 with TRBJ2-2, with TRBD2 as a possible D gene (6 bases). This CDR3 is 15 amino acids long. Between the trimmed V and J ends, which lost 2 bases and 1 base, there was a span of 9 bases. Looked up from germline, CDR1 is SGHNT and CDR2 is YYREEE (reference sequence). The CDR3 sequence: CASSLGGENTGELFF. The CDR3, as DNA: TGTGCCAGCAGCTTAGGCGGGGAGAACACCGGGGAGCTGTTTTTT.

This clone appeared a single time. J is TRBJ1-2 and V is TRBV30; TRBD1 agrees at 10 bases. CDR1 is GTSNPN, CDR2 SVGIG, per germline (reference sequence). This CDR3 is 14 amino acids long. The V segment lost 4 bases and the J segment 8 bases; nucleotides outside the gene matches: 10. In nucleotides, the CDR3 is TGTGCCTGGAACCCCGACAGGGGGCGTCACGGCTACACCTTC. It codes for CAWNPDRGRHGYTF.

The genes are TRBV11-1 and TRBJ2-3; D is uncertain. Trimming took 5 bases from V and 3 from J, leaving 15 bases between them. The CDR3 has 15 amino acids. In germline, CDR1 is SGHAT, CDR2 FQDESV (reference sequence). DNA for the CDR3: TGTGCCAGCAGCCCCCACGCGGTGAGGACAGATACGCAGTATTTT. Amino acid sequence: CASSPHAVRTDTQYF.

This clone was detected a few times. The chain couples TRBV29-1 to TRBJ1-2; TRBD1 matches 7 bases. CDR1 is SQVTM and CDR2 is ANQGSEA in the germline V gene. The trim removed 7 bases at V and 10 bases at J, leaving 6 bases unmatched. This CDR3 is 10 amino acids long. In nucleotides, the CDR3 is TGCAGCGGTGGGGACAGTGACTACACCTTC. Its translation: CSGGDSDYTF. Using reference TRBV29-1 and TRBJ1-2 for the parts outside the CDR3, the full variable domain is SAVISQKPSRDICQRGTSLTIQCQVDSQVTMMFWYRQQPGQSLTLIATANQGSEATYESGFVIDKFPISRPNLTFSTLTVSNMSPEDSSIYLCSGGDSDYTFGSGTRLTVV.

The chain uses TRBV19 and TRBJ2-3, with D uncertain. V lost 6 bases and J lost 5, with 9 bases in between. The CDR3 covers 12 residues. Per the germline V gene, CDR1 is LNHDA and CDR2 is SQIVND (reference sequence). The CDR3 is CASREYGDTQYF. DNA of the CDR3: TGTGCCAGTAGGGAGTATGGAGATACGCAGTATTTT.

The chain combines TRBV9 with TRBJ2-5; weak D call: TRBD1 (8 bases). This CDR3 is 16 amino acids long. Trimming shortened V by 4 bases and J by 1 base, and 17 bases separated the two germline ends. Germline loops: CDR1 SGDLS, CDR2 YYNGEE. The CDR3 coding sequence is TGTGCCAGCAGCCCTGGGGGGGACAGGATCCAAGAGACCCAGTACTTC. Encoded protein: CASSPGGDRIQETQYF. Full variable domain (rest looked up from reference TRBV9 and TRBJ2-5): DSGVTQTPKHLITATGQRVTLRCSPRSGDLSVYWYQQSLDQGLQFLIQYYNGEERAKGNILERFSAQQFPDLHSELNLSSLELGDSALYFCASSPGGDRIQETQYFGPGTRLLVL.